These 8 T cell receptor beta chains came from one sample sequenced in a study of human T cells and chemical hapten exposure (dated by TCRdb to about 2021). Library generation was performed with RACE. The instrument given in TCRdb is NextSeq 500. The public reads were reanalyzed by TCRdb: fastp trimming at Q25, MiXCR alignment, in-frame beta chains only. Entries that share a CDR3 protein sequence are merged under the most common genes and DNA. The sample profile shows approximately 60,000 distinct CDR3 sequences; more than 9.5% of them were found once. The ten largest account for 2% to 3% of the sample. Taken with the paper, the label for time point translates to: patch test 3, about 24 weeks after DPC sensitization. This specimen's treatment or condition label, per the study, means: therapeutic diphenylcyclopropenone sensitization with weekly scalp DPC. The sample in question was whole blood, obtained in connection with sensitization to the hapten diphenylcyclopropenone (DPC). Source of these receptors: a woman in her twenties or thirties with alopecia areata. Some clones in this sample may be carry-over from other donors' samples.

This clonotype was observed many times. The chain links TRBV14 to TRBJ1-4, with a tentative D call TRBD1 (5 bases). V lost 1 base, J lost 8 bases, and 20 bases lay in between. This CDR3 has 17 residues. Germline-derived CDR1 and CDR2 are SGHDN and FVKESK. The CDR3 loop reads CASSQVMTAIGSEKLFF. CDR3 DNA: TGTGCCAGCAGCCAAGTGATGACAGCCATAGGGAGCGAAAAACTGTTTTTT. Filled out from reference TRBV14 and TRBJ1-4, the complete variable domain reads EAGVTQFPSHSVIEKGQTVTLRCDPISGHDNLYWYRRVMGKEIKFLLHFVKESKQDESGMPNNRFLAERTGGTYSTLKVQPAELEDSGVYFCASSQVMTAIGSEKLFFGSGTQLSVL.

The chain is built from TRBV11-3 and TRBJ2-2; either TRBD1 or TRBD2 may fit D (5 bases each). This CDR3 has 15 residues. CDR1 is SGHNT, CDR2 YENEEA, per germline. Trimming took 5 bases from V and 0 from J, leaving 10 bases between them. The CDR3 DNA follows: TGTGCCAGCAGCGGGACGGCTGCGAACACCGGGGAGCTGTTTTTT. It codes for CASSGTAANTGELFF.

This clonotype was counted at least ten times. The V and J genes are TRBV7-2 and TRBJ1-1; unclear D gene. Trimming pared 1 base from V and 8 bases from J, leaving 11 bases between. This CDR3 is 13 amino acids long. Per the germline V gene, CDR1 is SGHTA and CDR2 is FQGNSA. CDR3 sequence (DNA): TGTGCCAGCAGCTTAGATCGCCTGAGGGAAGCTTTCTTT. Its translation is CASSLDRLREAFF.

This clonotype was counted a few times. The chain uses TRBV27 and TRBJ2-1; D tentatively fits TRBD1 or TRBD2 (6 bases each). Trimming left V 5 bases short and J 9 bases short, with 17 bases between. Germline loops: CDR1 MNHEY, CDR2 SMNVEV (reference sequence). The CDR3 spans 14 residues. This CDR3 reads CASSLSGPQGEQFF. CDR3 DNA: TGTGCCAGCAGTCTTAGCGGACCACAGGGTGAGCAGTTCTTC.

Many counts were recorded for this clonotype. This chain joins TRBV7-9 and TRBJ1-2, with TRBD1 matching 8 bases. Germline V gives CDR1 SEHNR, CDR2 FQNEAQ (reference sequence). The CDR3 loop spans 14 amino acids. After removal of 2 bases from V and 7 bases from J, the junction contained 6 bases not matched to a gene. DNA of the CDR3: TGTGCCAGCAGCTTATCGCCAGGGGGCGGTGGCTACACCTTC. This translates into CASSLSPGGGGYTF.

This clonotype was picked up many times. The CDR3 reads CASSSTGEANQPQHF. Written as DNA, the CDR3 is TGTGCCAGCAGCTCGACAGGGGAGGCCAATCAGCCCCAGCATTTT. The chain couples TRBV13 to TRBJ1-5; 8 bases match TRBD1. The CDR3 contains 15 residues. CDR1 is PRHDT and CDR2 is FYEKMQ in the germline V gene (reference sequence). V lost 4 bases, J lost 3 bases, and 5 bases stayed unmatched.

This clonotype was seen repeatedly, ten times or more. V usage is TRBV6-6 and J usage is TRBJ1-1; D might be TRBD1 (5 bases). The CDR3 consists of 19 residues. Germline lookup yields CDR1 MNHNY and CDR2 SVGAGI (reference sequence). With 0 bases removed from V and 2 bases from J, the gap between germline ends came to 22 bases. The CDR3 bases are TGTGCCAGCAGTTACTCGATTAAGGCAGGGAGCCCGGTAAACACTGAAGCTTTCTTT. Amino acids: CASSYSIKAGSPVNTEAFF.

This clonotype has just a few counts. The chain links TRBV9 to TRBJ2-3, with TRBD1 as a possible D gene (6 bases). CDR1 SGDLS and CDR2 YYNGEE come from the germline V gene. CDR3 length: 16 amino acids. Trimming cost V 1 base and J 2 bases, with 14 bases left between them. CDR3 region: CASSVRTDVPTDTQYF. The CDR3 region has the DNA TGTGCCAGCAGCGTACGGACAGATGTCCCCACAGATACGCAGTATTTT.